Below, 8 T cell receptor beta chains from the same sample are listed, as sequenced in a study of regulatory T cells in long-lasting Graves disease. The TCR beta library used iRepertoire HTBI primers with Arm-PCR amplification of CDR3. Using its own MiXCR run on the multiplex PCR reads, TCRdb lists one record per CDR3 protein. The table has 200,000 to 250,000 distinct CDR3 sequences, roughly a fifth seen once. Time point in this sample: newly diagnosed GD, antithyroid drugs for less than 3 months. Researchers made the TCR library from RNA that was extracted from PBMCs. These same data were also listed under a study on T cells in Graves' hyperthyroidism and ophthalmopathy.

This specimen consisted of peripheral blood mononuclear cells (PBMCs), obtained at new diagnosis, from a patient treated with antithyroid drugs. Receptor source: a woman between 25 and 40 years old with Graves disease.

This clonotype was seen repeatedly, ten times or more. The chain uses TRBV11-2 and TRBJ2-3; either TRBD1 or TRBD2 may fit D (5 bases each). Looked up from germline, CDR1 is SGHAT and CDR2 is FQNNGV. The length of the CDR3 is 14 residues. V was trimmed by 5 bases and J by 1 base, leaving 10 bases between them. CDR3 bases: TGTGCCAGCAGCCCCCCGGGGCGCACAGATACGCAGTATTTT. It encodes CASSPPGRTDTQYF.

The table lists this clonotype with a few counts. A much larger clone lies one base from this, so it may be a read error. CDR3 bases: TGTGCCTGCAGTGTCTCGTCCTACGAGCAGTACTTC. It specifies CACSVSSYEQYF. The chain links TRBV6-2 or TRBV6-3 to TRBJ2-7; D is ambiguous. The CDR3 has 12 residues. CDR1 and CDR2 from the germline V gene are MNHEY and SVGEGT.

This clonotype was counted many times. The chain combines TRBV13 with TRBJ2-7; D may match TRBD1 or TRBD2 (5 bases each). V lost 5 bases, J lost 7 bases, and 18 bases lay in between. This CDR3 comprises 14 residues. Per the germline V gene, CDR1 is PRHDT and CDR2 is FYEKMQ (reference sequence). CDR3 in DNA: TGTGCCAGCAGCCGGGGACGGACGGCAGGGGAGCAGTACTTC. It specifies CASSRGRTAGEQYF.

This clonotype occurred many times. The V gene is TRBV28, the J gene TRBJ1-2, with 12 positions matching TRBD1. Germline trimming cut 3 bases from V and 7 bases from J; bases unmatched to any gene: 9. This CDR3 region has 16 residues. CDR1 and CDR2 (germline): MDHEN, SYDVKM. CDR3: CASSFPMGTGGIGYTF. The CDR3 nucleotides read TGTGCCAGCAGTTTCCCCATGGGGACAGGGGGCATTGGCTACACCTTC.

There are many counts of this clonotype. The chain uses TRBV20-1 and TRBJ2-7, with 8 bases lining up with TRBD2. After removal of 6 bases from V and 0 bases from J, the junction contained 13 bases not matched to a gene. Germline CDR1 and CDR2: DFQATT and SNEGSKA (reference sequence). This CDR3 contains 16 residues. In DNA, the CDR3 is TGCAGTGCCAACAACCCTCTAGCGGGCCTCTCCTACGAGCAGTACTTC. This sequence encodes CSANNPLAGLSYEQYF.

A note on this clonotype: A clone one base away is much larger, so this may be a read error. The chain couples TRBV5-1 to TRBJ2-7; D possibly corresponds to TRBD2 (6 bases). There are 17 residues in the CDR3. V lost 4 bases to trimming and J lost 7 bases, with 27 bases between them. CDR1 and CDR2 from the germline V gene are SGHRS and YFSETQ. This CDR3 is CASSAKGKIAVYNEQYF. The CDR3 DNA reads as TGCGCCAGCAGCGCGAAAGGGAAGATAGCGGTTTACAATGAGCAGTACTTC.

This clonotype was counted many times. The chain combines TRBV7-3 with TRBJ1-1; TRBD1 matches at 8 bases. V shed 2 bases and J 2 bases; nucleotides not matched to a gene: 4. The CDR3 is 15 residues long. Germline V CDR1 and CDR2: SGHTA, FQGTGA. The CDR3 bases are TGTGCCAGCAGCTTAGGGGACAGGCAAAACACTGAAGCTTTCTTT. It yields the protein CASSLGDRQNTEAFF.

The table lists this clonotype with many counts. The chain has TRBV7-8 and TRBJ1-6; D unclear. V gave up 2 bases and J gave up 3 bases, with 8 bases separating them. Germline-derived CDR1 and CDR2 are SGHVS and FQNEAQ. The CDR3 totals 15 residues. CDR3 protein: CASSLNWDYNSPLHF. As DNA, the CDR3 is TGTGCCAGCAGCTTAAATTGGGACTATAATTCACCCCTCCACTTT. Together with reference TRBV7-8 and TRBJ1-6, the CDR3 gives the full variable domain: GAGVSQSPRYKVAKRGQDVALRCDPISGHVSLFWYQQALGQGPEFLTYFQNEAQLDKSGLPSDRFFAERPEGSVSTLKIQRTQQEDSAVYLCASSLNWDYNSPLHFGNGTRLTVT.